This T cell receptor beta chain originates from a study of regulatory T cells in long-lasting Graves disease (dated by TCRdb to 2020 to 2023). Regarding the research as a whole: In the newly diagnosed Graves' disease group, patients had been taking antithyroid drugs for less than 3 months. Patients with persistent Graves' disease were compared with patients with newly diagnosed Graves' disease using TCR sequencing and RNA sequencing of peripheral blood. The study was conducted in China and was registered as a clinical trial. A total of roughly 33 samples underwent TCR sequencing: 13 from persistent and around 20 from newly diagnosed Graves' disease patients. General conclusions and limits of the study: Sequencing and analysis were restricted to the TCR beta chain. The small sample size was acknowledged by the authors as a limitation that may reduce accuracy. Lower TCR Shannon entropy and fewer highly expanded clones were observed in persistent Graves' disease patients than in newly diagnosed patients, which suggested clonal expansion. TRBV28, TRBJ1-2 and TRBJ2-5 were preferentially used in persistent disease, while TRBV20-1 and TRBJ2-1 were favored in newly diagnosed disease. Persistent patients shared more public clonotypes among themselves (over 2,500) than newly diagnosed patients did (approximately 970). Only peripheral blood was studied, because thyroid tissue, the primary lesion, was inaccessible.

In its sample, this clonotype was seen once. Its recognized antigen is unknown. This may come from a read error, since a much larger clone is one base off. Libraries came from multiplex PCR. TCRdb lists the instrument as Illumina HiSeq 4000. CDR3 regions were amplified by Arm-PCR with iRepertoire HTBI primers to construct TCR beta libraries. Gel purification was performed on PCR products prior to sequencing. Turning to the authors' computational methods: Across samples, 60 to 75 TRBV and over 11 TRBJ segments were identified and used for gene usage analysis of CDR3 amino acid clonotypes. Filtered high-quality paired reads were merged into contigs using COPE and FqMerger. Contigs were aligned with BLAST to IMGT TRBV, TRBD and TRBJ reference genes, and CDR3 was defined per IMGT. Highly expanded clones were defined as clonotypes with a frequency above 0.1%. Repertoire diversity was measured by Shannon entropy, and V-J evenness by the Gini coefficient. Public clonotypes were defined as clonotypes shared by more than one individual. TCRdb handled the public reads itself, with Q25 trimming in fastp and clone calling in MiXCR, and kept productive beta chains. Each entry merges the rows of one CDR3 protein and shows their most common DNA and genes. The V and J calls here are based on TCRdb, not the publication. Across this sample there are 400,000 to 500,000 distinct CDR3 sequences, with 15% seen only once. The ten biggest clones cover about 7.8% of the sample.

Cut back by 4 bases and 2 bases, the V and J ends lie 9 bases apart. The CDR3 has 13 amino acids, counting the end cysteine and phenylalanine. The CDR3 DNA has 39 bases and is translated from base 1. The germline V gene supplies CDR1 MNHEY and CDR2 SVGAGI. The time point label on this specimen signifies: newly diagnosed GD, antithyroid drugs for less than 3 months. RNA was extracted from PBMCs in TRIzol for both TCR sequencing and RNA sequencing. The diagnosis of Graves' disease followed American Thyroid Association guidelines. The patients came from an endocrinology department in Xi'an, China. Each patient gave around 9.2 milliliters of peripheral blood, collected in an EDTA anticoagulant tube. Ficoll Paque Plus density gradient separation was used to isolate PBMCs, and no further T cell sorting was done. An Agilent 2100 Bioanalyzer and agarose gel were used to check RNA quality, while a NanoDrop 2000 measured RNA concentration.

The sample was also reused in another study, on T cells in Graves' hyperthyroidism and ophthalmopathy. That second report states: Stable Graves' hyperthyroidism was defined as the absence of progression to ophthalmopathy over 18 months of follow-up. Hyperthyroidism patients were aged 18 to 65 years and newly diagnosed, with disease duration of less than 2 months. The study excluded patients with uncontrolled infections, other autoimmune diseases, pregnancy or lactation. Diagnoses were established on the basis of clinical symptoms, serum thyroxine and TRAb, thyroid ultrasound, and orbital computed tomography. The first round of RT-PCR for the TCR CDR3 was performed with the HTBI primer set and the Qiagen OneStep RT-PCR kit. Most expanded thyroid clonotypes (frequency above 0.001) were also detected in blood, a finding suggesting that blood repertoires may reflect thyroid immune responses. A 13 V-J signature model separated ophthalmopathy from stable hyperthyroidism, with 87.88% sensitivity and 81.08% specificity in cross-validation and 80%/75% in testing. In validation, the model predicted progression to ophthalmopathy a median of 6.5 months before onset, with about 67% sensitivity and almost 75% specificity. To identify TCR V-J signatures that set the groups apart, the researchers used a discovery cohort of 100 patients, made up of under 45 with Graves' ophthalmopathy and 55 to 65 with stable Graves' hyperthyroidism. An independent validation cohort of 18 to 20 hyperthyroidism patients and 17 patients who later progressed to ophthalmopathy tested prospective prediction of ophthalmopathy. The 100 or so discovery patients were divided at random into training and test sets in a 7:3 ratio. In roughly six Graves' hyperthyroidism patients, the study also compared T-cell repertoires from thyroid tissue with T-cell repertoires from blood. Following sampling, methimazole starting at 30 mg daily was given to hyperthyroidism patients, and high-dose intravenous methylprednisolone was given to ophthalmopathy patients. The libraries were constructed in a second round of multiplex PCR and then size-selected and purified. Paired-end sequencing of the libraries was performed with 100 bp reads on an Illumina HiSeq2000. SOAPnuke was used to process the raw data, throwing out any read that contained adapters or uncalled bases, had a mean Phred below 15, or lacked an exact constant-primer or identifier match. COPE v1.2.5 was used to merge high-quality paired reads, and clonotypes were defined as unique nucleotide sequences. MiTCR v1.1 was used to align clonotypes to the IMGT TRBV, TRBD and TRBJ reference segments. The analysis was restricted to V-J combinations with a frequency above 0.0001, which together covered just over 99% of the repertoires. The TCS score was defined as F50 (clonal expansion) divided by E x V (chaos), with BLOSUM62-based TCRdist calculated between CDR3 peptides within each V-J. Welch's t-statistics and random forest reduced 450 to 600 V-J features to 13, which were used in a naive Bayes classifier (R e1071). No statistical method was used to fix the sample size in advance, and group allocation was not hidden from the investigators. The paper reports TCR Vbeta CDR3 sequencing of some 140 peripheral blood samples: approximately 43 ophthalmopathy, approximately 74 hyperthyroidism and some 17 progressor patients.

Specimen: peripheral blood mononuclear cells (PBMCs), collected at new diagnosis, from a patient treated with antithyroid drugs. The clonotype originates from a woman aged 40 to 50 with Graves disease. Donor details come from another sample of the same person, matched by shared clones. In this chain, TRBV6-5 is recombined with TRBJ2-7; 5 matching bases give a weak D call of TRBD1. The bases read TGTGCCAGCAGTTGGGGCAGAACCTACGAGCAGTACTTC. It translates to CASSWGRTYEQYF.